Listed here is a single T cell receptor beta chain. Alongside a J-beta primer mix, a sample-barcoded 5' primer served in a second PCR lasting 7 to 11 cycles. TCRdb re-derived calls from the 5' RACE reads in MiXCR, one entry per CDR3 protein. The table shows around 800,000 distinct CDR3 sequences, with around two fifths occurring only once. The sample belongs to a study of blood T cells in healthy people across ages. Germline V CDR1 and CDR2: SNHLY, FYNNEI. With 3 bases removed from V and 0 bases from J, the gap between germline ends came to 12 bases. This CDR3 has 16 residues. Sequenced material: blood. This clonotype originated in a man aged 55 to 70 in good health. The rearrangement links TRBV2 to TRBJ2-1; the D gene could be TRBD1 or TRBD2 (5 bases each). The CDR3 sequence: CASSDWDRSSYNEQFF. The CDR3 bases are TGTGCCAGCAGTGATTGGGACCGGAGCTCCTACAATGAGCAGTTCTTC.